Listed here are 13 T cell receptor beta chains from one sample, sequenced in a study of beta chain features in type 1 diabetes. The sequenced template was cDNA made from the entire isolated RNA. Repertoires were generated with immunoSEQ multiplex PCR, while TCRdb's copy carries only in-frame clones and drops some. The table records 200,000 to 250,000 clones, roughly 11% of them present only once. Input material: central memory CD4+ T cells from blood. These receptors all stem from a man between 18 and 35 years old in good health.

This clone was found a few times. V and J are TRBV7-2 and TRBJ2-7, with TRBD2 identical over 15 bases. CDR1 is SGHTA and CDR2 is FQGNSA in the germline V gene. V gave up 5 bases and J gave up 5 bases; unmatched junction bases: 7. The CDR3 contains 16 residues. CDR3 bases: TGTGCCAGCAGCCCCCGGGGGACTAGCGGGAGGCACGAGCAGTACTTC. It translates to CASSPRGTSGRHEQYF. The full variable domain, completed using reference TRBV7-2 and TRBJ2-7, is GAGVSQSPSNKVTEKGKDVELRCDPISGHTALYWYRQSLGQGLEFLIYFQGNSAPDKSGLPSDRFSAERTGGSVSTLTIQRTQQEDSAVYLCASSPRGTSGRHEQYFGPGTRLTVT.

This clone was counted a few times. The rearrangement uses TRBV4-3 and TRBJ1-5; D possibly corresponds to TRBD1 (5 bases). The V end lost 5 bases, the J end lost 9 bases, and 20 bases lay between the germline ends. This CDR3 is 15 amino acids long. Germline V gives CDR1 LGHNA, CDR2 YSLEER. CDR3 protein: CASSLRTDGTGPQHF. DNA of the CDR3: TGCGCCAGCAGCTTGAGAACGGACGGGACGGGGCCCCAGCATTTT.

This clone has more than one count but fewer than ten. V usage is TRBV27 and J usage is TRBJ2-3; 9 bases are shared with TRBD1. CDR1 is MNHEY and CDR2 is SMNVEV in the germline V gene (reference sequence). After removal of 6 bases from V and 4 bases from J, the junction contained 2 bases not matched to a gene. This CDR3 has 13 residues. The CDR3 is CASRQGASDTQYF. Here the CDR3 DNA reads TGTGCCAGCAGACAGGGGGCGTCAGATACGCAGTATTTT.

The chain's CDR3 is CASSSWTGSYEQYF. CDR3 bases: TGTGCCAGCAGTTCCTGGACAGGGTCCTACGAGCAGTACTTC. The chain carries TRBV2 and TRBJ2-7, with 8 bases lining up with TRBD1. Germline values: CDR1 SNHLY, CDR2 FYNNEI. With V trimmed by 5 bases and J by 1 base, 4 bases remained unmatched. The CDR3 is 14 amino acids.

The chain couples TRBV27 to TRBJ1-1, with TRBD1 matching over 8 bases. This CDR3 spans 13 amino acids. V lost 7 bases and J lost 1; bases outside the gene matches: 2. CDR1 is MNHEY and CDR2 is SMNVEV in the germline V gene (reference sequence). In DNA form, the CDR3 reads TGTGCCAGCACCAGGGGGCCGAACACTGAAGCTTTCTTT. Translated, it gives CASTRGPNTEAFF.

The chain joins TRBV2 to TRBJ2-1; 9 bases line up with TRBD1. CDR3 length equals 16 residues. After removal of 4 bases from V and 0 bases from J, the junction contained 4 bases not matched to a gene. Germline V gene data show CDR1 as SNHLY and CDR2 as FYNNEI. DNA of the CDR3: TGTGCCAGCAGTGGGGGACAGGGAATCTCCTACAATGAGCAGTTCTTC. It encodes CASSGGQGISYNEQFF.

This clone turned up a few times. The chain couples TRBV2 to TRBJ2-7; D is possibly TRBD1 (6 bases). Germline loops: CDR1 SNHLY, CDR2 FYNNEI. V lost 5 bases, J lost 0 bases, and 8 bases lay in between. CDR3 length: 13 residues. CDR3 sequence reads: CASSRDISYEQYF. In DNA, the CDR3 is TGTGCCAGCAGTCGGGACATCTCCTACGAGCAGTACTTC.

This clone showed up many times. The chain joins TRBV20-1 to TRBJ2-7; no clear D. CDR1 is DFQATT and CDR2 is SNEGSKA in the germline V gene (reference sequence). CDR3 length equals 11 residues. Trimming cost V 2 bases and J 6 bases, with 8 bases left between them. CDR3 nucleotide sequence: TGCAGTGCTAGAAACCCGTCCGAGCAGTACTTC. It codes for CSARNPSEQYF.

This clone appeared a few times. This sequence joins TRBV19 and TRBJ2-6; D may correspond to TRBD1 or TRBD2 (6 bases each). Germline V lookup: CDR1 LNHDA, CDR2 SQIVND (reference sequence). V lost 7 bases and J lost 2, with 12 bases in between. The CDR3 has 15 amino acids. The DNA for the CDR3 is TGTGCCAGTACCTGGGGGGCGGCTGGGGCCAACGTCCTGACTTTC. Protein: CASTWGAAGANVLTF. Full variable domain (outside the CDR3, taken from reference TRBV19 and TRBJ2-6): DGGITQSPKYLFRKEGQNVTLSCEQNLNHDAMYWYRQDPGQGLRLIYYSQIVNDFQKGDIAEGYSVSREKKESFPLTVTSAQKNPTAFYLCASTWGAAGANVLTFGAGSRLTVL.

The CDR3 region has the DNA TGTGCCAGCAGTTTCCGATTCTACGAGCAGTACTTC. Translation gives CASSFRFYEQYF. This sequence joins TRBV28 and TRBJ2-7; D remains ambiguous. The CDR3 totals 12 residues. Germline CDR1 reads MDHEN; CDR2 reads SYDVKM. Trimming removed 3 bases at V and 3 bases at J, with 6 bases between.

This clone has only a few counts. The V gene is TRBV5-4, the J gene TRBJ1-2, with D possibly being TRBD1 (5 bases). The CDR3 loop spans 15 amino acids. Trimming pared 3 bases from V and 1 base from J, leaving 13 bases between. The germline gives CDR1 SGHNT, CDR2 YYREEE (reference sequence). Here the CDR3 reads CASSSTGGYNYGYTF. The CDR3, as DNA: TGTGCCAGCAGCTCTACAGGAGGATATAACTATGGCTACACCTTC.

There are a few counts of this clone. V and J are TRBV30 and TRBJ1-1, with no clear D. Trimming removed 4 bases at V and 4 bases at J, with 16 bases between. Germline V gives CDR1 GTSNPN, CDR2 SVGIG (reference sequence). This CDR3 contains 14 residues. The CDR3 nucleotides read TGTGCCTGGACTACCGGGAAACTCGTCACTGAAGCTTTCTTT. It specifies CAWTTGKLVTEAFF.

This chain joins TRBV7-2 and TRBJ2-5; 7 bases align to TRBD2. Germline V gene lookup returns CDR1 SGHTA and CDR2 FQGNSA. This CDR3 is built from 15 residues. Trimming took 5 bases from V and 5 from J; bases not matched to a gene: 11. CDR3 sequence reads: CASSPSGAEWETQYF. The CDR3 coding sequence is TGTGCCAGCAGCCCGAGCGGGGCGGAGTGGGAGACCCAGTACTTC.